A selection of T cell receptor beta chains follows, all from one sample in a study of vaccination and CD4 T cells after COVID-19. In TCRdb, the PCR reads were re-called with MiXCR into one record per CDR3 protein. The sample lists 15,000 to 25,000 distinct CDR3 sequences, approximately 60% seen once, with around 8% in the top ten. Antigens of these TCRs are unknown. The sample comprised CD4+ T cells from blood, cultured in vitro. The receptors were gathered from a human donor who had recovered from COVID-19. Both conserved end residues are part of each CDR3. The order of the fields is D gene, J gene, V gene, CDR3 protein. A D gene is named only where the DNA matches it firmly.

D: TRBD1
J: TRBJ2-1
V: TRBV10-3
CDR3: CAISDRGDEQFF

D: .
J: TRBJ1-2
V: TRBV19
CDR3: CASSIQGANYGYTF

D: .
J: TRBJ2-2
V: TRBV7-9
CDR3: CASSWAGGANTGELFF

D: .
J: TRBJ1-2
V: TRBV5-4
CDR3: CASSLPANYGYTF

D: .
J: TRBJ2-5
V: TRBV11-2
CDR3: CASSLDWLQSDPPQYF

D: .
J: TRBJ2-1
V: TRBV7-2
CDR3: CASSLGPKQFF

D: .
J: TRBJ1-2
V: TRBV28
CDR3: CASSLGRPYGYTF

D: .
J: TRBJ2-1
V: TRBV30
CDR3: CAWSLISGDNEQFF

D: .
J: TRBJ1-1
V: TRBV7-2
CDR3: CASSFVGGNTEAFF

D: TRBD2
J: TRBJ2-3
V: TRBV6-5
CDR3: CASSYSTGTSGRKDTQYF

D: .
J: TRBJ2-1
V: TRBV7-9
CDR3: CASSDRRSSKFF

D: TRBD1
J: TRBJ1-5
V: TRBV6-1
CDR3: CASRLGQGANQPQHF

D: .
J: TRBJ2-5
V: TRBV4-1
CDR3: CASSQGGLGRFETQYF

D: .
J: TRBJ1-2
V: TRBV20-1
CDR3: CSARARTYGYTF

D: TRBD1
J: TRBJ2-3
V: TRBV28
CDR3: CASRPSTGKGSTDTQYF

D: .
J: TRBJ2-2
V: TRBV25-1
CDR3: CASSKDATLGTGELFF

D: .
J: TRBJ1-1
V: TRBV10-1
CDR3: CASSESNQRLRDVTEAFF

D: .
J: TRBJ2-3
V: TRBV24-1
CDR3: CATSESGPLGDTQYF

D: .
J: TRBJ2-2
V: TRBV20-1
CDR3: CSGEFNTGELFF

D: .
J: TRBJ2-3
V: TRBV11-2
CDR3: CASSLEEGTDTQYF

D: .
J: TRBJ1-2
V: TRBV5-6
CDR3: CASSQTAYGYTF

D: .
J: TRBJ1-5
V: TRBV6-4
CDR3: CASSVQEGQPQHF

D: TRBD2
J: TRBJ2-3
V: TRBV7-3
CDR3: CATDSGRSTDTQYF

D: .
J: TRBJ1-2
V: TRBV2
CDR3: CASSEGGLRVPLRNYGYTF

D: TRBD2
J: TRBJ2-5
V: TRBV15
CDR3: CATSRDPLSGIRETQYF

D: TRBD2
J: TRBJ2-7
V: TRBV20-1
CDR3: CSAFPGLAGGQGEQYF

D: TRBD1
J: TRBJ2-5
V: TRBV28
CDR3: CASSYGTGTGSKETQYF

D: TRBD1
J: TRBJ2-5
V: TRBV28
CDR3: CASSFGGQGGVETQYF

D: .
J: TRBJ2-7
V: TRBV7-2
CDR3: CASSSPGDGAYEQYF

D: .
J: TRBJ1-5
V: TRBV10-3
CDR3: CAISEIRENQPQHF

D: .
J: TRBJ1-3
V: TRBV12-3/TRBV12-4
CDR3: CASSLDRVAGNTIYF

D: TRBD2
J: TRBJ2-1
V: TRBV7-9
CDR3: CASSSRGGEQFF

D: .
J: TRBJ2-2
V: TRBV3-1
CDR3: CASSPLTGELFF

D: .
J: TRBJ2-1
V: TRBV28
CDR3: CASSPPTGRIINEQFF

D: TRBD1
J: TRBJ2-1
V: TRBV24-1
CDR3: CATGTSGTGGNEQFF

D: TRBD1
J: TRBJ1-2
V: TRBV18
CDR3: CASSRGQGADGYTF

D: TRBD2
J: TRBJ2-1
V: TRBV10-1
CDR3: CASSGSGNDEQFF

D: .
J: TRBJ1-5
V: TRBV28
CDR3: CASIDGLGGSNQPQHF

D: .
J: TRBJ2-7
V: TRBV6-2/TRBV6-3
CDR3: CASSPQAFEQYF

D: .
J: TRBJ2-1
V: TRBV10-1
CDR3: CATPRDGSSYNEQFF

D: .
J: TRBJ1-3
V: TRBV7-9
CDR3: CASRLEGRSGNTIYF

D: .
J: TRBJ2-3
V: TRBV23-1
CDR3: CASKQGDTQYF

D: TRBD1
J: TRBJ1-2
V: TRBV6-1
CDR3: CASSLDRGINYGYTF

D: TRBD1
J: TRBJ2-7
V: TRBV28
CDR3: CASSPGQGRSEQYF

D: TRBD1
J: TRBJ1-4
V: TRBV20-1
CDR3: CSARGQGAPGEKLFF

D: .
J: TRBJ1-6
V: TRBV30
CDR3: CAWSVIGLGSPLHF

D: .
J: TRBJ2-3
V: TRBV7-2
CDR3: CASSLYTDTQYF

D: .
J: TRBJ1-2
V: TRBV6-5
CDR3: CASSLSVWGLDGYTF

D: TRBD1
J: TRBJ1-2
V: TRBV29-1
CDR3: CSVGDREDGYTF

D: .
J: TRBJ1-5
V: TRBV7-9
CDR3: CASSRRRDQPQHF

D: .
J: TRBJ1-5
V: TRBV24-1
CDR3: CATSDLQEGRQPQHF